The clone carrying this T cell receptor beta chain has a handful of counts. Amplified TCR beta CDR3 regions derived from RNA transcripts. HTBI primers were used for first-round RT-PCR of the TCR CDR3. TCRdb passed the multiplex PCR reads through MiXCR, listing each CDR3 protein once. This sample yields more than 500,000 distinct CDR3 sequences, of which about 17% are seen a single time; 3.8% belongs to the top ten. The CDR3 sequence is 15 residues long. From germline, CDR1 is SGHNT and CDR2 YYREEE (reference sequence). V lost 0 bases to trimming and J lost 5 bases, with 12 bases between them. The data were obtained in a study of T cells in Graves' hyperthyroidism and ophthalmopathy. Study-wide context: Prior to any treatment, at the point of initial diagnosis, peripheral blood was collected.

Out of over 7.5 ml of fresh peripheral blood came the PBMCs. This TCR came from a woman between 25 and 40 years old with Graves' hyperthyroidism. Material: blood. The chain links TRBV5-4 to TRBJ1-5; D is unclear. DNA of the CDR3: TGTGCCAGCAGCTTGGATGGCCAGGAAGATCAGCCCCAGCATTTT. Translated, it gives CASSLDGQEDQPQHF.